The 12 T cell receptor beta chains presented below share a single source sample, sequenced in a study of CD8 T cells in Susac syndrome. After extraction with the RNeasy kit, roughly 0.45 to 1 ug of the RNA was reverse transcribed using random hexamers. TCRdb independently ran MiXCR on the immunoSEQ multiplex PCR reads; one entry per CDR3 protein. Found here are some 130,000 distinct CDR3 sequences, around 95% of them singletons; the top ten hold about 0.18%. Sequencing was performed on CD8+ T cells from PBMCs. The source of these receptors is a human donor with Susac syndrome.

The chain is built from TRBV12-5 and TRBJ1-2; 8 bases agree with TRBD1. The ends lost 6 bases at V and 2 bases at J; junction bases unmatched: 8. The CDR3 totals 15 residues. Germline loops: CDR1 LGHNT, CDR2 FRNRAP. CDR3 amino acids: CASGNRQGRNYGYTF. DNA of the CDR3: TGTGCTAGTGGGAATAGACAGGGGCGGAACTATGGCTACACCTTC.

The gene calls are TRBV4-1 and TRBJ2-1, with D hard to call. Trimming removed 0 bases at V and 2 bases at J, with 8 bases between. The CDR3 spans 15 residues. The germline gives CDR1 MGHRA, CDR2 YSYEKL. CDR3 amino acids: CASSQEGGAYNEQFF. The CDR3 DNA sequence: TGCGCCAGCAGCCAAGAGGGCGGAGCCTACAATGAGCAGTTCTTC.

The chain carries TRBV18 and TRBJ2-1; 11 bases are shared with TRBD2. V was pared by 0 bases and J by 4 bases, with 2 bases of the junction left unmatched. This CDR3 is built from 16 residues. The germline V gene encodes CDR1 KGHSH and CDR2 LQKENI. CDR3 nucleotide sequence: TGTGCCAGCTCACCACCGGGACTAGCGGAATACAATGAGCAGTTCTTC. As protein: CASSPPGLAEYNEQFF.

The V call is TRBV27, the J call TRBJ2-2, with D perhaps matching TRBD1 (6 bases). V was shortened by 5 bases and J by 6 bases, with 13 bases between the two germline ends. The CDR3 is 14 amino acids. The germline V gene encodes CDR1 MNHEY and CDR2 SMNVEV (reference sequence). In DNA form, the CDR3 reads TGTGCCAGCAGTCAGGGGTATCGGGCCGGGGAGCTGTTTTTT. The encoded protein is CASSQGYRAGELFF.

V gene TRBV7-8 combines with J gene TRBJ1-5, with 8 bases matching TRBD1. Germline CDR1 SGHVS, CDR2 FQNEAQ. The CDR3 totals 15 residues. J gave up 0 bases and V 6 bases, and 4 bases lay outside the gene matches. The CDR3 protein is CASRPDRGSNQPQHF. Here the CDR3 DNA reads TGTGCCAGCAGACCCGACAGGGGTAGCAATCAGCCCCAGCATTTT. Combining the CDR3 with reference TRBV7-8 and TRBJ1-5 gives the whole variable domain GAGVSQSPRYKVAKRGQDVALRCDPISGHVSLFWYQQALGQGPEFLTYFQNEAQLDKSGLPSDRFFAERPEGSVSTLKIQRTQQEDSAVYLCASRPDRGSNQPQHFGDGTRLSIL.

This sequence joins TRBV6-5 and TRBJ1-1, with 7 bases fitting TRBD1. Germline V lookup: CDR1 MNHEY, CDR2 SVGAGI. This CDR3 contains 14 residues. The V segment lost 2 bases and the J segment 5 bases; nucleotides outside the gene matches: 5. The CDR3 is CASSYGAGGTEAFF. CDR3 bases: TGTGCCAGCAGTTACGGAGCAGGGGGGACTGAAGCTTTCTTT.

The J gene is TRBJ1-2, the V gene TRBV29-1, with D possibly TRBD1 on 5 matching bases. There are 12 residues in the CDR3. CDR1 is SQVTM, CDR2 ANQGSEA, per germline. V was pared by 7 bases and J by 8 bases, with 17 bases between. CDR3 DNA: TGCAGCGCTCCGGAAGGGGCTGGAGGCTACACCTTC. Translating it yields CSAPEGAGGYTF.

J is TRBJ2-1 and V is TRBV20-1; the D gene is possibly TRBD2 (6 bases). Between the trimmed V and J ends, which lost 5 bases and 8 bases, there was a span of 19 bases. The CDR3 contains 14 residues. In germline, CDR1 is DFQATT, CDR2 SNEGSKA (reference sequence). This CDR3 reads CSAPMEGLRHEQFF. CDR3 in DNA: TGCAGTGCTCCTATGGAGGGTTTGAGGCATGAGCAGTTCTTC.

This sequence joins TRBV10-3 and TRBJ1-2; D is uncertain. V was clipped by 2 bases and J by 6 bases, with 7 bases between them. Germline-derived CDR1 and CDR2 are ENHRY and SYGVKD. The CDR3 contains 12 residues. The CDR3 DNA follows: TGTGCCATCAGTGAGGATATCGATGGCTACACCTTC. Its translation: CAISEDIDGYTF.

Here the CDR3 DNA reads TGTGCCAGCAGCACACGGGACAGTTTGACCACAGATACGCAGTATTTT. Protein: CASSTRDSLTTDTQYF. The chain joins TRBV13 to TRBJ2-3; 7 nucleotides match TRBD1. CDR3 length: 16 amino acids. The V segment lost 5 bases and the J segment 2 bases; nucleotides outside the gene matches: 10. The germline gives CDR1 PRHDT, CDR2 FYEKMQ (reference sequence).

The chain combines TRBV19 with TRBJ2-1; 11 bases map to TRBD2. Germline trimming cut 10 bases from V and 6 bases from J; bases unmatched to any gene: 8. This CDR3 contains 14 residues. Germline V gene sequence: CDR1 LNHDA, CDR2 SQIVND (reference sequence). CDR3 coding DNA: TGTGCCACCGAGACTAGCGGGACCGGCAATGAGCAGTTCTTC. It encodes CATETSGTGNEQFF.

The rearrangement uses TRBV2 and TRBJ2-2; D not resolved. V shed 7 bases and J shed 2 bases, with 11 bases lying between them. Germline CDR1 and CDR2: SNHLY and FYNNEI. The CDR3 has 14 residues. CDR3 nucleotides: TGTGCCAGCAAGTTACAGTCAAACACCGGGGAGCTGTTTTTT. Its translation is CASKLQSNTGELFF.